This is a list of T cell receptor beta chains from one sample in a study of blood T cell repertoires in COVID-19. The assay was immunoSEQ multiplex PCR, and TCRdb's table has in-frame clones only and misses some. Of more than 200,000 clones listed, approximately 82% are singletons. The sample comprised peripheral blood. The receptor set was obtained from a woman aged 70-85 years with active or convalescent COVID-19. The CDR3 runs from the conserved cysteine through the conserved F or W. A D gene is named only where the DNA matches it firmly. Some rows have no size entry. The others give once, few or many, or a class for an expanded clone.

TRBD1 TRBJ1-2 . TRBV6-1 CASSEAKGAIGRYTF TGTGCCAGCAGTGAAGCTAAGGGGGCAATAGGTCGCTACACCTTC
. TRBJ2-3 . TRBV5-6 CASSLSPPDTQYF TGTGCCAGCAGCTTGTCTCCCCCTGATACGCAGTATTTT
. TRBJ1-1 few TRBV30 CAWSVLASGHMNTEAFF TGTGCCTGGAGTGTCCTCGCGTCAGGACACATGAACACTGAAGCTTTCTTT
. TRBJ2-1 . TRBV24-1 CATSDPGGGGENEQFF TGTGCCACCAGTGATCCGGGAGGCGGGGGCGAAAATGAGCAGTTCTTC
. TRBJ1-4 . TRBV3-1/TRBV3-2 CASSQLGAKLFF TGTGCCAGCAGCCAACTAGGAGCGAAACTGTTTTTT
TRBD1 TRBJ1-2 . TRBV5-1 CASSLVGDSYGYTF TGCGCCAGCAGCTTGGTTGGGGACAGCTATGGCTACACCTTC
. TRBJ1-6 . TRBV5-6 CASSLVRQSSYNSPLHF TGTGCCAGCAGCTTGGTACGACAGAGCTCCTATAATTCACCCCTCCACTTT
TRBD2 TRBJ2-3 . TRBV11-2 CASSPGTSGGWGTDTQYF TGTGCCAGCAGCCCCGGGACTAGCGGGGGGTGGGGCACAGATACGCAGTATTTT
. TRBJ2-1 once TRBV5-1 CASSFNRDYNEQFF TGCGCCAGCAGCTTCAACAGGGACTACAATGAGCAGTTCTTC
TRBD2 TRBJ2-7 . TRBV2 CASNLAGGSEQYF TGTGCCAGCAACCTAGCGGGGGGGAGCGAGCAGTACTTC
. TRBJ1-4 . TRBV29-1 CSVATGGGEKLFF TGCAGCGTTGCTACCGGGGGGGGTGAAAAACTGTTTTTT
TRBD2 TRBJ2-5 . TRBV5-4 CASSREGQETQYF TGTGCCAGCAGCCGGGAGGGTCAAGAGACCCAGTACTTC
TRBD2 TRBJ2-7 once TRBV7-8 CASSPVRLAGGGSSYEQYF TGTGCCAGCAGCCCCGTCCGACTAGCGGGAGGGGGGAGCTCCTACGAGCAGTACTTC
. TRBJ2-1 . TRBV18 CASSRGESSYNEQFF TGTGCCAGCTCCAGGGGCGAAAGCTCCTACAATGAGCAGTTCTTC
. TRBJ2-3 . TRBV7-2 CASSGTRGLADTQYF TGTGCCAGCAGCGGAACTCGCGGGTTGGCAGATACGCAGTATTTT
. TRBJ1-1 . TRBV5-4 CASSLPAGVTEAFF TGTGCCAGCAGCCTCCCGGCGGGGGTCACTGAAGCTTTCTTT
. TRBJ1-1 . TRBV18 CASSPRAGEGTEAFF TGTGCCAGCTCACCAAGGGCCGGGGAGGGGACTGAAGCTTTCTTT
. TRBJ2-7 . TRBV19 CASSTRRRAGSYEQYF TGTGCCAGTAGTACCCGACGGAGGGCGGGGAGCTACGAGCAGTACTTC
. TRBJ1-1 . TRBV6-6 CASTAAGGTEAFF TGTGCCAGCACCGCGGCGGGAGGTACTGAAGCTTTCTTT
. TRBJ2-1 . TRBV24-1 CATSDLAHQEQFF TGTGCCACCAGTGATTTGGCCCACCAGGAGCAGTTCTTC
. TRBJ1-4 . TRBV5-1 CASSHRGESTNEKLFF TGCGCCAGCAGCCATCGGGGGGAATCCACTAATGAAAAACTGTTTTTT
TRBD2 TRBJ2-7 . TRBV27 CASSLRASGFLYEQYF TGTGCCAGCAGTTTGAGGGCTAGCGGGTTCCTCTACGAGCAGTACTTC
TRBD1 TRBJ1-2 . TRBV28 CASSPRQGDGYTF TGTGCCAGCAGTCCCCGACAGGGGGATGGCTACACCTTC
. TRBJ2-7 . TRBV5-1 CASSSEPGSSYEQYF TGCGCCAGCAGCTCCGAACCGGGGAGCTCCTACGAGCAGTACTTC
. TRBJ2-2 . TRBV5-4 CASSQGTGELFF TGTGCCAGCAGCCAGGGGACCGGGGAGCTGTTTTTT
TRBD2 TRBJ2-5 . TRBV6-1 CASSEKGLGVAQYF TGTGCCAGCAGTGAGAAGGGACTAGGGGTCGCCCAGTACTTC
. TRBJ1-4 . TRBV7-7 CASSLIPGGWYEKLFF TGTGCCAGCAGCTTGATCCCGGGCGGGTGGTATGAAAAACTGTTTTTT
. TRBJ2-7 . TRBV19 CANRWRELFHEQYF TGTGCCAACCGGTGGAGGGAGCTTTTCCACGAGCAGTACTTC
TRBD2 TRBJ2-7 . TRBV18 CASSPIGTSGYEQYF TGTGCCAGCTCACCAATTGGGACTAGCGGCTACGAGCAGTACTTC
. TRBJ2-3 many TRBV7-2 CASSAQGTSTDTQYF TGTGCCAGCAGCGCACAGGGAACTAGCACAGATACGCAGTATTTT
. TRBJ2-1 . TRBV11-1 CASSVPGSHNEQFF TGTGCCAGCAGCGTACCCGGGTCGCACAATGAGCAGTTCTTC
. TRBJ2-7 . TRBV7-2 CASSSYYEQYF TGTGCCAGCAGCTCTTACTACGAGCAGTACTTC
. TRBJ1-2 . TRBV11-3 CASSQTEEGYTF TGTGCCAGCAGCCAAACGGAGGAGGGCTACACCTTC
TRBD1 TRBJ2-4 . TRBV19 CASSGGQEFLGDIQYF TGTGCCAGTAGTGGGGGACAGGAATTCCTTGGGGACATTCAGTACTTC
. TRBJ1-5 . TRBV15 CATSRSGYQPQHF TGTGCCACCAGCAGATCGGGTTATCAGCCCCAGCATTTT
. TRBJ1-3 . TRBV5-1 CASSLSGSHGNTIYF TGCGCCAGCAGCTTATCAGGGTCACATGGAAACACCATATATTTT
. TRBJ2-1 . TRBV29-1 CSVESSPDNEQFF TGCAGCGTTGAATCTAGCCCAGACAATGAGCAGTTCTTC
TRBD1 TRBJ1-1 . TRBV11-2 CASSDRVTNTEAFF TGTGCCAGCAGCGACAGGGTTACGAACACTGAAGCTTTCTTT
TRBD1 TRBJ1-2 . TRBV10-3 CATFPGQGAVGYGYTF TGTGCCACATTTCCGGGACAGGGGGCTGTCGGCTATGGCTACACCTTC
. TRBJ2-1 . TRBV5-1 CASSLGILGGEQFF TGCGCCAGCAGCTTGGGGATTTTAGGCGGAGAGCAGTTCTTC
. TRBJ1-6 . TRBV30 CAWSVSTYNSPLHF TGTGCCTGGAGTGTATCTACTTATAATTCACCCCTCCACTTT
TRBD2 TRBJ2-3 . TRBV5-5 CASSPGGLGTDTQYF TGTGCCAGCAGCCCGGGGGGTTTAGGGACAGATACGCAGTATTTT
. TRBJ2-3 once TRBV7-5 CVRSLGPKREECTDTQYF TGTGTCAGAAGCTTAGGCCCCAAGCGGGAGGAGTGCACAGATACGCAGTATTTT
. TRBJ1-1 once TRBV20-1 CSASSHDSDGAFF TGCAGTGCTAGTAGCCATGACAGTGACGGGGCTTTCTTT
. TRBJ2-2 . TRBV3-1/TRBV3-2 CASSRRGGNTGELFF TGTGCCAGCAGCCGCCGGGGAGGGAACACCGGGGAGCTGTTTTTT
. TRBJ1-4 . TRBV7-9 CASSLVDSNEKLFF TGTGCCAGCAGCTTAGTAGACAGCAATGAAAAACTGTTTTTT
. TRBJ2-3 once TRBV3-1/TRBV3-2 CASSQDPLALSTDTQYF TGTGCCAGCAGCCAAGATCCCCTAGCGTTAAGCACAGATACGCAGTATTTT
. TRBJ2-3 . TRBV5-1 CASSLTGADTQYF TGCGCCAGCAGCTTGACTGGAGCAGATACGCAGTATTTT
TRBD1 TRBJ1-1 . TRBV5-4 CASSSQGGADTEAFF TGTGCCAGCAGCTCCCAAGGGGGCGCAGACACTGAAGCTTTCTTT
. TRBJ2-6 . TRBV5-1 CASSRGLFSGANVLTF TGCGCCAGCAGCCGGGGACTCTTCTCTGGGGCCAACGTCCTGACTTTC
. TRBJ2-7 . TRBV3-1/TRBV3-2 CASSQERTSLHF TGTGCCAGCAGCCAAGAGAGAACTAGCCTCCACTTC
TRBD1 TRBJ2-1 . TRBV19 CASSSAGGDEQFF TGTGCCAGTAGTTCCGCAGGGGGCGATGAGCAGTTCTTC
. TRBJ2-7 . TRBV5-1 CASSLGHPTYEQYF TGCGCCAGCAGCTTGGGGCACCCGACCTACGAGCAGTACTTC
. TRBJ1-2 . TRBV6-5 CASSYPTSGWNYGYTF TGTGCCAGCAGTTACCCAACCTCGGGGTGGAACTATGGCTACACCTTC
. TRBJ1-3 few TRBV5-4 CASSPTRGSGNTIYF TGTGCCAGCAGCCCTACCAGGGGCTCTGGAAACACCATATATTTT
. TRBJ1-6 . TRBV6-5 CASTILPSPLHF TGTGCCAGCACCATCCTACCATCACCCCTCCACTTT
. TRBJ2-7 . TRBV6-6 CASIKGTNFYEQYF TGTGCCAGCATTAAGGGGACAAACTTCTACGAGCAGTACTTC
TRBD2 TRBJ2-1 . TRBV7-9 CASSLLAGDLNEQFF TGTGCCAGCAGCTTACTAGCGGGAGACCTCAATGAGCAGTTCTTC
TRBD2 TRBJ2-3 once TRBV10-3 CAINPGTSGVDTQYF TGTGCCATCAACCCCGGAACTAGCGGGGTAGATACGCAGTATTTT